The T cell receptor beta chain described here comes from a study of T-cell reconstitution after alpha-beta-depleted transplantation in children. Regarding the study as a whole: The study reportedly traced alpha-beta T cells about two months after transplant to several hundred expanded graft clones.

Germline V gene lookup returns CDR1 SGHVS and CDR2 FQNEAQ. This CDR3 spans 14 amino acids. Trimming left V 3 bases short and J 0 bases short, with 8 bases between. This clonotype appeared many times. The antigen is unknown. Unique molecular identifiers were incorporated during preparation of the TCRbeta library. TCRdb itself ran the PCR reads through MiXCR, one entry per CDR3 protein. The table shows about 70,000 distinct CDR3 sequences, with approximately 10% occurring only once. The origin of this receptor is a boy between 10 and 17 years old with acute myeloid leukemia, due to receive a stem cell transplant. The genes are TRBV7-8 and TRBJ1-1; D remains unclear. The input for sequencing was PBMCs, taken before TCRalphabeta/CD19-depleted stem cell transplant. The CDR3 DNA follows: TGTGCCAGCAGCTTTGAGCTTCTGAACACTGAAGCTTTCTTT. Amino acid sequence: CASSFELLNTEAFF.